One sample yielded the 23 T cell receptor beta chains listed below, sequenced in a study of a mutant IDH1 vaccine in newly diagnosed glioma. These receptors' targets are unknown. Time point of the sample: week 23, last vaccination. Topical imiquimod accompanied each vaccine dose, which consisted of 300 ug of mutant IDH1 20-mer peptide. The protocol was immunoSEQ multiplex PCR, while the TCRdb copy is restricted to in-frame clones and leaves out a portion. The sample comprises approximately 50,000 clones, about 89% of which are singletons, and around 1.3% rests with the top ten. The material was PBMCs, obtained from a glioma patient whose treatment included an IDH1 peptide vaccine. These receptors all come from a man aged 35 to 55 with glioma.

The chain carries TRBV5-6 and TRBJ1-1, with TRBD1 matching 8 bases. Looked up from germline, CDR1 is SGHDT and CDR2 is YYEEEE. J gave up 5 bases and V 6 bases, and 9 bases lay outside the gene matches. The CDR3 spans 14 residues. The CDR3 region has the DNA TGTGCCAGCACCACCAGGGGGCGTGGGACTGAAGCTTTCTTT. Its translation: CASTTRGRGTEAFF.

J is TRBJ2-7 and V is TRBV5-6; 12 nucleotides line up with TRBD2. The CDR3 has 15 amino acids. The V and J ends lost 4 bases and 3 bases, in that order; junction bases with no gene match: 5. Germline V gene data show CDR1 as SGHDT and CDR2 as YYEEEE. Here the CDR3 reads CASSATSGSLYEQYF. The CDR3 nucleotides are TGTGCCAGCAGCGCGACTAGCGGGAGTCTCTACGAGCAGTACTTC.

This clone has a single count. The chain carries TRBV15 and TRBJ2-7, with D tentatively TRBD2 (5 bases). Germline assignment: CDR1 LNHNV and CDR2 YYDKDF (reference sequence). V dropped 1 base and J dropped 4 bases, with 17 bases sitting between them. The CDR3 sequence is 16 residues long. In DNA form, the CDR3 reads TGTGCCACCAGCAGAGTCGGTGGACTTCCCCCGTACGAGCAGTACTTC. Protein sequence: CATSRVGGLPPYEQYF.

The rearrangement links TRBV6-6 to TRBJ2-7; D is unresolved. The germline CDR1 and CDR2 sequences are MNHNY and SVGAGI (reference sequence). The CDR3 has 12 amino acids. V lost 5 bases to trimming and J lost 0 bases, with 5 bases between them. CDR3 nucleotides: TGTGCCAGCAGTCTGGTCTCCTACGAGCAGTACTTC. Residues: CASSLVSYEQYF.

The rearrangement links TRBV19 to TRBJ1-2; D is perhaps TRBD1 (5 bases). The length of the CDR3 is 14 residues. The V and J ends lost 5 bases and 6 bases respectively, with 16 bases between them. Germline lookup yields CDR1 LNHDA and CDR2 SQIVND (reference sequence). The CDR3 DNA reads as TGTGCCAGTAGTTGGGGGGTGACTTCGGATGGCTACACCTTC. Amino acids: CASSWGVTSDGYTF.

The chain has TRBV5-1 and TRBJ2-7; D is ambiguous. CDR3 length: 15 amino acids. Per germline, CDR1 SGHRS and CDR2 YFSETQ. The ends were cut back, 0 bases at V and 1 base at J, with 11 bases in the middle. The CDR3 is CASSLAPSLSYEQYF. As DNA, the CDR3 is TGCGCCAGCAGCTTGGCGCCTAGTTTATCCTACGAGCAGTACTTC.

V and J are TRBV6-5 and TRBJ2-3; D possibly corresponds to TRBD1 (5 bases). This CDR3 comprises 16 residues. Looked up from germline, CDR1 is MNHEY and CDR2 is SVGAGI. Trimming pared 0 bases from V and 3 bases from J, leaving 13 bases between. The CDR3 here is CASSYSGPGLTDTQYF. The CDR3 DNA is TGTGCCAGCAGTTACTCGGGGCCAGGGTTGACAGATACGCAGTATTTT.

The chain couples TRBV4-2 to TRBJ2-1; TRBD1 or TRBD2 may be the D gene (5 bases each). The CDR3 contains 15 residues. V was shortened by 3 bases and J by 7 bases, with 16 bases between the two germline ends. Germline CDR1 LGHNA, CDR2 YNFKEQ. The DNA of the CDR3 is TGTGCCAGCAGCCAGGCATACGGGACGCCGAATGAGCAGTTCTTC. Protein product: CASSQAYGTPNEQFF.

The sample holds one count of this clone. The CDR3 spells CASSPPGGYEQYF. In nucleotides, the CDR3 is TGTGCCAGCTCACCACCAGGTGGGTACGAGCAGTACTTC. This chain connects TRBV18 to TRBJ2-7; D uncertain. Germline V CDR1 and CDR2: KGHSH, LQKENI. Between the trimmed V and J ends, which lost 0 bases and 4 bases, there was a span of 7 bases. The CDR3 consists of 13 residues.

The chain recombines TRBV7-2 with TRBJ2-7; D gene uncertain. Germline V gives CDR1 SGHTA, CDR2 FQGNSA. The CDR3 sequence is 14 residues long. Trimming took off 1 base at V and 3 bases at J, with 10 bases between the two ends. The CDR3 here is CASSLDSISYEQYF. CDR3 nucleotide sequence: TGTGCCAGCAGCTTAGACTCTATTAGCTACGAGCAGTACTTC.

The chain recombines TRBV5-1 with TRBJ1-5; possible D gene TRBD1, 6 bases. Germline V lookup: CDR1 SGHRS, CDR2 YFSETQ. V lost 4 bases and J 5 bases, leaving 10 bases between the germline ends. The CDR3 length is 13 residues. The CDR3 nucleotides are TGCGCCAGCAGCCAGGAGGGGGATCAGCCCCAGCATTTT. Its protein is CASSQEGDQPQHF.

This clone was found a few times. The rearrangement uses TRBV19 and TRBJ2-7, with 8 bases identical to TRBD1. The V gene's germline CDR1 is LNHDA and CDR2 SQIVND (reference sequence). V was clipped by 4 bases and J by 6 bases; unmatched bases: 5. The CDR3 length is 13 residues. Written as DNA, the CDR3 is TGTGCCAGTAGTAGGACAGGGTCCACCGAGCAGTACTTC. It yields the protein CASSRTGSTEQYF.

The chain recombines TRBV6-1 with TRBJ2-5, with 13 positions matching TRBD2. The DNA matches TRBJ2-7 better at its end, which makes the J call doubtful. In germline, CDR1 is MNHNS, CDR2 SASEGT. This CDR3 region has 17 residues. CDR3 residues: CASRELAGGPRSYEQYF. CDR3 DNA: TGTGCCAGCAGGGAACTAGCGGGAGGGCCCCGCTCCTACGAGCAGTACTTC.

The J gene is TRBJ2-1, the V gene TRBV7-8; TRBD2 aligns across 10 bases. Germline V gives CDR1 SGHVS, CDR2 FQNEAQ. The ends lost 3 bases at V and 5 bases at J; junction bases unmatched: 10. CDR3 length: 17 amino acids. The CDR3 here is CASSFPPPGLANNEQFF. The DNA of the CDR3 is TGTGCCAGCAGCTTCCCTCCCCCGGGACTAGCGAACAATGAGCAGTTCTTC.

J is TRBJ1-2 and V is TRBV2; unclear D gene. This CDR3 region has 12 residues. Germline V gene sequence: CDR1 SNHLY, CDR2 FYNNEI. V was cut by 2 bases and J by 3 bases, with 4 bases left in between. The CDR3 bases are TGTGCCAGCAGTGAACAGGACTATGGCTACACCTTC. It yields the protein CASSEQDYGYTF.

CDR3: CASSYRQVGGEQYF. In nucleotides, the CDR3 is TGTGCCAGCAGTTACCGTCAGGTGGGGGGGGAGCAGTACTTC. V gene TRBV6-5 combines with J gene TRBJ2-7, with 7 bases that match TRBD2. Unmatched junction bases numbered 8, after V lost 2 bases and J lost 7 bases. This CDR3 is 14 amino acids long. The germline V gene encodes CDR1 MNHEY and CDR2 SVGAGI.

This clone has only one observation. The chain has TRBV29-1 and TRBJ2-3, with D unresolved. The germline gives CDR1 SQVTM, CDR2 ANQGSEA. Trimming cost V 3 bases and J 6 bases, with 4 bases left between them. The CDR3 sequence is 10 residues long. The CDR3 protein is CSVDRDTQYF. The CDR3 nucleotides read TGCAGCGTTGATCGGGATACGCAGTATTTT.

The rearrangement links TRBV4-1 to TRBJ1-2; D gene ambiguous. Germline CDR1 and CDR2: MGHRA and YSYEKL. The CDR3 is made up of 13 amino acids. The ends were cut back, 3 bases at V and 2 bases at J, with 7 bases in the middle. The CDR3 protein is CASSQGWNYGYTF. In nucleotides, the CDR3 is TGCGCCAGCAGCCAGGGTTGGAACTATGGCTACACCTTC.

The chain has TRBV5-4 and TRBJ2-5, with 12 positions matching TRBD2. CDR1 and CDR2 from the germline V gene are SGHNT and YYREEE (reference sequence). Losses at the gene ends were 4 bases for V and 7 bases for J; bases not matched to a gene: 11. The length of the CDR3 is 16 residues. The CDR3 reads CASSQRTSGDIRTQYF. The CDR3 coding sequence is TGTGCCAGCAGCCAAAGGACTAGCGGGGACATCAGGACCCAGTACTTC.

The V gene is TRBV6-1, the J gene TRBJ1-4; 12 bases match TRBD1. Germline lookup yields CDR1 MNHNS and CDR2 SASEGT. Trimming at V came to 6 bases and at J to 3 bases, leaving 2 bases not matched to a gene. There are 15 residues in the CDR3. The CDR3 bases are TGTGCCAGCAGGGGACAGGGGGCGGCTAATGAAAAACTGTTTTTT. Translating gives CASRGQGAANEKLFF.

This clone turned up a few times. The V call is TRBV7-6, the J call TRBJ1-3, with D possibly matching TRBD1 (5 bases). The CDR3 spans 14 residues. Germline CDR1 and CDR2: SGHVS and FNYEAQ. V shed 3 bases and J shed 5 bases, with 11 bases lying between them. The chain's CDR3 is CASSFGGWRNTIYF. The CDR3 DNA reads TGTGCCAGCAGCTTTGGGGGGTGGCGAAACACCATATATTTT.

This chain links TRBV18 with TRBJ1-5, with D uncertain. V lost 1 base to trimming and J lost 0 bases, with 16 bases between them. Germline CDR1 and CDR2: KGHSH and LQKENI. There are 18 residues in the CDR3. DNA for the CDR3: TGTGCCAGCTCACCACTGAAGTTGGACGGCTATAGCAATCAGCCCCAGCATTTT. Protein: CASSPLKLDGYSNQPQHF.

This rearrangement joins TRBV5-1 to TRBJ2-3; 7 bases match TRBD2. With 2 bases clipped from V and 2 bases from J, the junction kept 2 bases outside the gene matches. The CDR3 contains 14 residues. Germline V gene data show CDR1 as SGHRS and CDR2 as YFSETQ. The CDR3 DNA is TGCGCCAGCAGCTTCGGGGACTACACAGATACGCAGTATTTT. This encodes CASSFGDYTDTQYF.